Following are 8 T cell receptor beta chains from one sample sequenced in a study of monozygotic twins with cystic fibrosis. Produced via immunoSEQ multiplex PCR; TCRdb's table is partial and in-frame only. Here the sample spans under 20,000 clones, around 97% being singletons. The sequencing input was blood. Receptor source: a woman between 25 and 40 years old with cystic fibrosis.

This chain links TRBV5-4 with TRBJ2-6; D not certain. The CDR3 spans 15 residues. Germline V CDR1 and CDR2: SGHNT, YYREEE (reference sequence). With 2 bases removed from V and 0 bases from J, the gap between germline ends came to 6 bases. The DNA for the CDR3 is TGTGCCAGCAGCTTCTCGGCCTCTGGGGCCAACGTCCTGACTTTC. This encodes CASSFSASGANVLTF.

The V gene is TRBV5-1, the J gene TRBJ1-1, with a possible D match to TRBD1 (5 bases). CDR3 length equals 15 residues. The germline gives CDR1 SGHRS, CDR2 YFSETQ. The germline V and J ends were trimmed by 2 bases and 1 base, with 12 bases remaining between them. The CDR3 DNA reads as TGCGCCAGCAGCTTTAGGGGTTTGGGGAACACTGAAGCTTTCTTT. Translating it yields CASSFRGLGNTEAFF.

This chain joins TRBV11-2 and TRBJ1-1, with D unclear. Trimming removed 3 bases at V and 4 bases at J, with 9 bases between. CDR3 length: 13 residues. Per germline, CDR1 SGHAT and CDR2 FQNNGV. The CDR3 sequence: CASSLGQATEAFF. CDR3 coding DNA: TGTGCCAGCAGCTTGGGCCAGGCCACTGAAGCTTTCTTT.

This clone showed up just once. The chain has TRBV13 and TRBJ2-2; 13 positions match TRBD2. The CDR3 totals 17 residues. The V and J ends lost 4 bases and 4 bases, in that order; junction bases with no gene match: 6. The V gene's germline CDR1 is PRHDT and CDR2 FYEKMQ (reference sequence). CDR3 region: CASSSRLAGGFTGELFF. The CDR3 nucleotides are TGTGCCAGCAGCTCGAGACTAGCGGGGGGATTCACCGGGGAGCTGTTTTTT.

In DNA form, the CDR3 reads TGTGCCAGCAGCTACTACGACAGGGTCGGCGAGCAGTACTTC. Protein sequence: CASSYYDRVGEQYF. The chain links TRBV7-2 to TRBJ2-7; 7 bases map to TRBD1. The junction had 9 bases not matched to a gene; V was cut back by 4 bases and J by 6 bases. This CDR3 contains 14 residues. Germline CDR1 and CDR2: SGHTA and FQGNSA.

J is TRBJ2-1 and V is TRBV7-8; 8 bases fit TRBD2. V lost 7 bases, J lost 4 bases, and 3 bases stayed unmatched. The CDR3 length is 13 residues. Per the germline V gene, CDR1 is SGHVS and CDR2 is FQNEAQ. The CDR3, as DNA: TGTGCCAGCATAAGCGGGGGTTACAATGAGCAGTTCTTC. It is translated as CASISGGYNEQFF. Combining the CDR3 with reference TRBV7-8 and TRBJ2-1 gives the whole variable domain GAGVSQSPRYKVAKRGQDVALRCDPISGHVSLFWYQQALGQGPEFLTYFQNEAQLDKSGLPSDRFFAERPEGSVSTLKIQRTQQEDSAVYLCASISGGYNEQFFGPGTRLTVL.

Here the CDR3 reads CASSPRLLAGDTQYF. The CDR3 DNA reads TGTGCCAGCAGCCCCCGCCTGTTAGCGGGGGATACGCAGTATTTT. V gene TRBV11-2 combines with J gene TRBJ2-3; 8 bases match TRBD2. V gave up 5 bases and J gave up 6 bases; unmatched junction bases: 10. The CDR3 has 15 amino acids. CDR1 is SGHAT, CDR2 FQNNGV, per germline.

The chain recombines TRBV7-2 with TRBJ2-5; maybe TRBD1 (5 bases). The V gene's germline CDR1 is SGHTA and CDR2 FQGNSA. Trimming left V 5 bases short and J 1 base short, with 8 bases between. The CDR3 runs 13 residues. In DNA form, the CDR3 reads TGTGCCAGCAGCCAAGACAGCCAAGAGACCCAGTACTTC. Its protein product is CASSQDSQETQYF.